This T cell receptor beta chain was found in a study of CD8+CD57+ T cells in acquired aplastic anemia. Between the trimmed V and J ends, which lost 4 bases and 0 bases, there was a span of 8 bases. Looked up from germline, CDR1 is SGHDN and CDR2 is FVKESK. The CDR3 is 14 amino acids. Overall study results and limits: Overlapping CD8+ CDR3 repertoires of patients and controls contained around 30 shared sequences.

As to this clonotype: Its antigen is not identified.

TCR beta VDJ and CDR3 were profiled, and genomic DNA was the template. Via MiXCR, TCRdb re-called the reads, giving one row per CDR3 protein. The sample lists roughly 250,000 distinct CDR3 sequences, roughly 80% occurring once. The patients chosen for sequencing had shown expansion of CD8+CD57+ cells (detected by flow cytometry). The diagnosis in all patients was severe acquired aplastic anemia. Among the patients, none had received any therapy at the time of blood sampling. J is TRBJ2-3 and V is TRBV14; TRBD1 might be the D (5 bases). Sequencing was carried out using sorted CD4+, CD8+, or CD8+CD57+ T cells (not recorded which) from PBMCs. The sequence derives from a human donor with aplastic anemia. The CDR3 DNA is TGTGCCAGCAGCCCAGGGCCTAGCACAGATACGCAGTATTTT. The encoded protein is CASSPGPSTDTQYF. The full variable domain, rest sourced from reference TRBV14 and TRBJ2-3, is EAGVTQFPSHSVIEKGQTVTLRCDPISGHDNLYWYRRVMGKEIKFLLHFVKESKQDESGMPNNRFLAERTGGTYSTLKVQPAELEDSGVYFCASSPGPSTDTQYFGPGTRLTVL.